The entry that follows covers one TCR beta chain sequence. These data originate in a study of T cell changes during pregnancy in multiple sclerosis. Sequencing used immunoSEQ multiplex PCR; TCRdb keeps in-frame clones, though not all of them. In the table there are about 67,000 clones, approximately 90% of which are singletons. The sample in question was peripheral blood, obtained in the third trimester of pregnancy. The origin of this receptor is a female donor with multiple sclerosis, enrolled in a pregnancy study.

The CDR3 is CASSFLTDNEQFF. CDR3 bases: TGTGCCAGCAGTTTTCTGACAGACAATGAGCAGTTCTTC. V usage is TRBV27 and J usage is TRBJ2-1; TRBD1 might be the D (5 bases). The CDR3 extends over 13 amino acids. Trimming took off 3 bases at V and 5 bases at J, with 8 bases between the two ends. Germline V gene sequence: CDR1 MNHEY, CDR2 SMNVEV (reference sequence).